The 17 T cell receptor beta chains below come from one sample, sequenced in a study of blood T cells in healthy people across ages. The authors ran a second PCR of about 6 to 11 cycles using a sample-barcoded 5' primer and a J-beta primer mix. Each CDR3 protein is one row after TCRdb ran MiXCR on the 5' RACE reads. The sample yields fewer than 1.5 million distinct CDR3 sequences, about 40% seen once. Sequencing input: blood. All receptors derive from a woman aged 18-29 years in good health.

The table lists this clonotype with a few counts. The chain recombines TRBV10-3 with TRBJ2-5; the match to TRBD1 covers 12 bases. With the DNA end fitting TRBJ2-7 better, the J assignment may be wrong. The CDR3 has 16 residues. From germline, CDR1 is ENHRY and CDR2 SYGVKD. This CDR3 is CAIRGTGTGGLYEQYF. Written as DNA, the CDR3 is TGTGCCATCAGAGGGACCGGGACAGGGGGCCTCTACGAGCAGTACTTC.

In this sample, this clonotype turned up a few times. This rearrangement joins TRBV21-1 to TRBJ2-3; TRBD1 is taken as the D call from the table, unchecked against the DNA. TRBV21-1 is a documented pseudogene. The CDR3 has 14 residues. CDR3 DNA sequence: TGTGCCAGAATGGAAGGGGGCGGAACAGATACGCAGTATTTT. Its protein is CARMEGGGTDTQYF.

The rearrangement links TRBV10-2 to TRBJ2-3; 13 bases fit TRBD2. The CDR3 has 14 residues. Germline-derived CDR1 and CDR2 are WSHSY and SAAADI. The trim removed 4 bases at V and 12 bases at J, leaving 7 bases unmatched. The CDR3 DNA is TGCGCCAGCAGTGGAACTAGCGGGGGGGGCCCCCAGTATTTT. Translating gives CASSGTSGGGPQYF.

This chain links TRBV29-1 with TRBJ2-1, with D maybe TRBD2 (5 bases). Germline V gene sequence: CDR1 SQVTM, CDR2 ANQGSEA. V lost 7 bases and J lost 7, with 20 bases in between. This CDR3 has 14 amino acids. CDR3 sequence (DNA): TGCAGCGCCAGAACTAGTGGGATTTTTAATGAGCAGTTCTTC. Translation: CSARTSGIFNEQFF.

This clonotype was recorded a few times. CDR3 in DNA: TGCGCCAGCAGCCAAGGACTAGCGGACCTATACGAGCAGTACTTC. Its protein product is CASSQGLADLYEQYF. The rearrangement joins TRBV4-1 to TRBJ2-7, with TRBD2 matching 9 bases. Looked up from germline, CDR1 is MGHRA and CDR2 is YSYEKL. Trimming cost V 1 base and J 4 bases; bases outside gene matches: 5. This CDR3 comprises 15 residues.

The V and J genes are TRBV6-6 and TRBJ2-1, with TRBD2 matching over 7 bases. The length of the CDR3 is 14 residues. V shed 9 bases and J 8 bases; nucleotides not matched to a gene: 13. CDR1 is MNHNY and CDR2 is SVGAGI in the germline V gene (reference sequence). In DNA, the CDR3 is TGTGCCAGTAGGAGGGAGGGCCAAATAGATGAGCAGTTCTTC. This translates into CASRREGQIDEQFF.

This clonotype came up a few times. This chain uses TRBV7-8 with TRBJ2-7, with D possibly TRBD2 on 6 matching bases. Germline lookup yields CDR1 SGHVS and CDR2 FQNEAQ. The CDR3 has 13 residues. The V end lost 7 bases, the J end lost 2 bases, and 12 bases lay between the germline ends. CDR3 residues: CASNPGETYEQYF. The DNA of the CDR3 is TGTGCCAGCAACCCGGGAGAGACCTACGAGCAGTACTTC. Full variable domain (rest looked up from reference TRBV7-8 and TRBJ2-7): GAGVSQSPRYKVAKRGQDVALRCDPISGHVSLFWYQQALGQGPEFLTYFQNEAQLDKSGLPSDRFFAERPEGSVSTLKIQRTQQEDSAVYLCASNPGETYEQYFGPGTRLTVT.

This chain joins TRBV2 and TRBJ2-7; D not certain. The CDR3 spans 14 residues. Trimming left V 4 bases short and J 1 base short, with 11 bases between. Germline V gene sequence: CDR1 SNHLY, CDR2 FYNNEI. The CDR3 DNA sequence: TGTGCCAGCAGTGTGCTGGGTACGTCCTACGAGCAGTACTTC. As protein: CASSVLGTSYEQYF. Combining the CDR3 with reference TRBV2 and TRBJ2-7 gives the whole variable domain EPEVTQTPSHQVTQMGQEVILRCVPISNHLYFYWYRQILGQKVEFLVSFYNNEISEKSEIFDDQFSVERPDGSNFTLKIRSTKLEDSAMYFCASSVLGTSYEQYFGPGTRLTVT.

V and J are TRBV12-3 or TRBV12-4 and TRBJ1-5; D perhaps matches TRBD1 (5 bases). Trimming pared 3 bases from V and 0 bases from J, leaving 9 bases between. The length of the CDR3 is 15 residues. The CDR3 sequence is CASSFGAASNQPQHF. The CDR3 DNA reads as TGTGCCAGCAGTTTTGGGGCAGCTAGCAATCAGCCCCAGCATTTT.

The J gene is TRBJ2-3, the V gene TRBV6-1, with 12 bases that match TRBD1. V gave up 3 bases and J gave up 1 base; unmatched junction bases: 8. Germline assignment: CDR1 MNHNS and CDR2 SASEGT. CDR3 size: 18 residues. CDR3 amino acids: CASSDSGTGGFGTDTQYF. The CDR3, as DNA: TGTGCCAGCAGTGATTCGGGGACAGGGGGCTTTGGCACAGATACGCAGTATTTT.

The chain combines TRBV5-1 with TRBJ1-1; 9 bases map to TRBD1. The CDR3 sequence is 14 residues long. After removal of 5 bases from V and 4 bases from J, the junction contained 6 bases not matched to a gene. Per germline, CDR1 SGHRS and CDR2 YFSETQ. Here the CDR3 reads CASSNRQGVTEAFF. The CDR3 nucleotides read TGCGCCAGCAGTAACAGACAGGGGGTCACTGAAGCTTTCTTT.

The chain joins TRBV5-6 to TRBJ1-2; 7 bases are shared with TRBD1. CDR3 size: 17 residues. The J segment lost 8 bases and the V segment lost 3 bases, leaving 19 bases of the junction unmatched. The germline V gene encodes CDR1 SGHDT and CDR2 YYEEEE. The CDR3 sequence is CASSSNDYRWNRGGYTF. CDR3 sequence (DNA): TGTGCCAGCAGCTCGAACGATTACAGATGGAACAGGGGAGGCTACACCTTC.

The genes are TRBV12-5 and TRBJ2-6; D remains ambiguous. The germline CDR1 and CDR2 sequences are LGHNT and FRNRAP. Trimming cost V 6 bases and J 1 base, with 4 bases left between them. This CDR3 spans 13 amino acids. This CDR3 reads CASGQSGANVLTF. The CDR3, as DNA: TGTGCTAGTGGCCAATCTGGGGCCAACGTCCTGACTTTC.

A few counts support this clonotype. For the CDR3, the DNA is TGTGCCAGCAGTTTAAAGTTTGTCAGGGGAGTACACGAGCAGTACTTC. It specifies CASSLKFVRGVHEQYF. The chain combines TRBV28 with TRBJ2-7; weak D call: TRBD1 (6 bases). Germline CDR1 and CDR2: MDHEN and SYDVKM. This CDR3 contains 16 residues. Trimming stripped 2 bases from V and 5 bases from J, with 19 bases between.

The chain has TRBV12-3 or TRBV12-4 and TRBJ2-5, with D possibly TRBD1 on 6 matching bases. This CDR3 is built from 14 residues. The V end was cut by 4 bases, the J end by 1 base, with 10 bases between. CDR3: CASSSSDSQETQYF. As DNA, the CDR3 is TGTGCCAGCAGTTCATCGGACAGCCAAGAGACCCAGTACTTC.

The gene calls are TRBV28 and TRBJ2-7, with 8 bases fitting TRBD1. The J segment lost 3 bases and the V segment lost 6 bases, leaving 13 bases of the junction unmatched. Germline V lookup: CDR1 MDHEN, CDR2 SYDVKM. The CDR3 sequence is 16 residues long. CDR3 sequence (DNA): TGTGCCAGCAGCCCAAGGGGGGACAGGACAAACTACGAGCAGTACTTC. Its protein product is CASSPRGDRTNYEQYF.

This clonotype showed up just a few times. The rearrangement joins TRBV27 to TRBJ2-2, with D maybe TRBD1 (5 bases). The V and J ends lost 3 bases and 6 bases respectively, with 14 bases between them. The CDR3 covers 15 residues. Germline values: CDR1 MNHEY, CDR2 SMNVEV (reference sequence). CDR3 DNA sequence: TGTGCCAGCAGTTTTGCCCAGGGTATAGCCGGGGAGCTGTTTTTT. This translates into CASSFAQGIAGELFF.